These T cell receptor beta chains were read from a single sample in a study of T cells in Graves' hyperthyroidism and ophthalmopathy. TCRdb reanalysed the multiplex PCR reads using MiXCR and keeps one entry per CDR3 protein. The table lists 500,000 to 750,000 distinct CDR3 sequences, 13% to 15% of them singletons, with 7% to 9% in the top ten. The sample comprised blood. These receptors came from a woman under 30 with Graves' ophthalmopathy. The CDR3 runs from the conserved cysteine through the conserved F or W. The D gene is left open where the match is weak. The size entry is marked missing in some rows and otherwise reads once, few, many or a size class.

.	few	TRBV20-1	TRBJ1-5	CSARRGFGQPQHF	TGCAGTGCTAGGCGGGGGTTTGGTCAGCCCCAGCATTTT
.	many	TRBV27	TRBJ2-2	CARGHSTEAGELFF	TGTGCCAGGGGACACTCCACTGAGGCCGGGGAGCTGTTTTTT
.	many	TRBV2	TRBJ1-1	CASRRAWANVNTEAFF	TGTGCCAGCAGAAGGGCCTGGGCGAATGTGAACACTGAAGCTTTCTTT
TRBD1	.	TRBV19	TRBJ1-4	CASSMGTGDEKLFF	TGTGCCAGTAGTATGGGGACAGGGGACGAAAAACTGTTTTTT
.	many	TRBV12-3/TRBV12-4	TRBJ2-6	CASSPLVGANVLTF	TGTGCCAGCAGTCCCCTAGTGGGGGCCAACGTCCTGACTTTC
TRBD1	.	TRBV10-3	TRBJ2-3	CAISGLLRTGLTDTQYF	TGTGCCATCAGTGGCTTACTTAGGACAGGGTTGACAGATACGCAGTATTTT
.	many	TRBV7-9	TRBJ2-1	CASSAETYNEQFF	TGTGCCAGCAGCGCAGAGACGTACAATGAGCAGTTCTTC
TRBD1	many	TRBV7-2	TRBJ2-5	CASSLVPTGAETQYF	TGTGCCAGCAGCTTAGTACCCACAGGGGCAGAGACCCAGTACTTC
TRBD1	many	TRBV27	TRBJ1-2	CASSTGQGGGYTF	TGTGCCAGCAGTACGGGACAGGGTGGTGGCTACACCTTC
TRBD2	many	TRBV7-2	TRBJ2-7	CASSLVASGSYEQYF	TGTGCCAGCAGCTTAGTGGCTAGCGGGTCCTACGAGCAGTACTTC
.	.	TRBV16	TRBJ2-3	CASSQSKWDTQYF	TGTGCCAGCAGCCAATCGAAGTGGGATACGCAGTATTTT
TRBD2	many	TRBV7-3	TRBJ2-1	CASSLSPGLAGRSYNEQFF	TGTGCCAGCAGCTTATCGCCGGGACTAGCGGGACGATCCTACAATGAGCAGTTCTTC
.	many	TRBV2	TRBJ2-7	CASSGARSGVDYEQYF	TGTGCCAGCAGTGGGGCTCGTTCAGGGGTAGACTACGAGCAGTACTTC
.	.	TRBV19	TRBJ1-3	CATGQGGNTIYF	TGTGCCACCGGCCAGGGTGGAAACACCATATATTTT
TRBD1	many	TRBV7-9	TRBJ2-7	CASSRGQGGDEQYF	TGTGCCAGCAGCAGAGGACAGGGGGGTGACGAGCAGTACTTC
TRBD2	few	TRBV19	TRBJ2-2	CASSTPFLLAETHTGELFF	TGTGCCAGTAGTACTCCCTTTTTACTAGCGGAGACTCACACCGGGGAGCTGTTTTTT
TRBD1	many	TRBV6-5	TRBJ1-5	CASSWGVLQGPQPQHF	TGTGCCAGCAGTTGGGGGGTCTTACAGGGGCCTCAGCCCCAGCATTTT
TRBD2	many	TRBV6-1	TRBJ2-7	CASTGDSGSIEQYF	TGTGCCAGCACCGGGGATAGCGGGAGCATCGAGCAGTACTTC
.	many	TRBV19	TRBJ2-7	CASSIGRAHEQYF	TGTGCCAGTAGTATAGGTAGGGCCCACGAGCAGTACTTC
TRBD2	many	TRBV20-1	TRBJ2-7	CSAPRRGLALDYEQYF	TGCAGTGCTCCTAGGAGGGGACTAGCCTTAGACTACGAGCAGTACTTC
.	.	TRBV7-6	TRBJ2-1	CASSSNHGNEQFF	TGTGCCAGCAGCTCGAACCACGGGAATGAGCAGTTCTTC
.	few	TRBV30	TRBJ1-3	CAWKWADSGNTIYF	TGTGCCTGGAAGTGGGCGGACTCTGGAAACACCATATATTTT
.	many	TRBV2	TRBJ2-2	CASSEAWRGRTTGELFF	TGTGCCAGCAGTGAAGCGTGGAGGGGGCGAACCACCGGGGAGCTGTTTTTT
TRBD2	.	TRBV20-1	TRBJ2-3	CSAPKLAGAGDTQYF	TGCAGTGCGCCCAAACTAGCGGGGGCGGGAGATACGCAGTATTTT
.	many	TRBV5-5	TRBJ2-3	CASSLAPLARTDTQYF	TGTGCCAGCAGCTTGGCTCCACTGGCGAGAACAGATACGCAGTATTTT
.	many	TRBV28	TRBJ2-1	CASSPPSVGVYNEQFF	TGTGCCAGCAGTCCCCCATCGGTGGGGGTCTACAATGAGCAGTTCTTC
.	.	TRBV19	TRBJ2-7	CASSIVLGTEQYF	TGTGCCAGTAGTATAGTACTTGGAACCGAGCAGTACTTC
.	few	TRBV7-9	TRBJ2-1	CASGLVGPREQFF	TGTGCCAGCGGCTTAGTAGGACCCCGGGAGCAGTTCTTC
TRBD1	.	TRBV6-5	TRBJ1-2	CASSYSQTGPGDYGYTF	TGTGCCAGCAGTTACTCCCAGACAGGGCCAGGGGACTATGGCTACACCTTC
TRBD2	many	TRBV6-2/TRBV6-3	TRBJ2-7	CASSYSSLAGGREQYF	TGTGCCAGCAGTTACTCTTCACTAGCGGGAGGGCGCGAGCAGTACTTC
.	.	TRBV7-9	TRBJ2-6	CASSSRQGRGSGANVLTF	TGTGCCAGCAGCTCCCGCCAAGGGAGGGGGTCTGGGGCCAACGTCCTGACTTTC
.	.	TRBV9	TRBJ2-1	CASSDRYIDNEQFF	TGTGCCAGCAGTGATAGGTATATCGACAATGAGCAGTTCTTC
.	many	TRBV29-1	TRBJ1-5	CSVGGGDNSNQPQHF	TGCAGCGTTGGGGGGGGGGATAATAGCAATCAGCCCCAGCATTTT
TRBD1	few	TRBV9	TRBJ1-3	CASSDRQGAGNTIYF	TGTGCCAGCAGCGACCGACAGGGGGCTGGAAACACCATATATTTT
.	few	TRBV6-2/TRBV6-3	TRBJ2-7	CASSYSAGSYEQYF	TGTGCCAGCAGTTACTCGGCAGGCTCCTACGAGCAGTACTTC
.	many	TRBV28	TRBJ2-4	CASSLLNSGGAKNIQYF	TGTGCCAGCAGTTTACTCAATTCAGGAGGTGCCAAAAACATTCAGTACTTC
TRBD1	many	TRBV11-3	TRBJ1-2	CASSIQGFDGYTF	TGTGCCAGCAGCATACAGGGGTTTGATGGCTACACCTTC
.	many	TRBV2	TRBJ1-1	CASSENPAGKNTEAFF	TGTGCCAGCAGTGAAAATCCGGCGGGGAAGAACACTGAAGCTTTCTTT
TRBD1	.	TRBV7-9	TRBJ2-1	CASGPRGIGNGQFF	TGTGCCAGCGGCCCCAGGGGGATCGGGAATGGGCAGTTCTTC
.	few	TRBV4-1	TRBJ2-7	CASSQDFNVYEQYF	TGCGCCAGCAGCCAAGATTTTAATGTCTACGAGCAGTACTTC
TRBD2	.	TRBV15	TRBJ2-7	CATSRDWYPSGSSYEQYF	TGTGCCACCAGCAGAGATTGGTATCCTAGCGGGAGCTCCTACGAGCAGTACTTC
.	many	TRBV29-1	TRBJ1-2	CSVLDQGGNHYGYTF	TGCAGCGTTTTGGATCAGGGAGGGAACCACTATGGCTACACCTTC
.	.	TRBV4-1	TRBJ2-3	CASSHFQGDTQYF	TGCGCCAGCAGCCATTTCCAAGGAGATACGCAGTATTTT
TRBD1	.	TRBV2	TRBJ2-4	CASSRTGGNIQYF	TGTGCCAGCAGTCGGACAGGGGGTAACATTCAGTACTTC
.	.	TRBV9	TRBJ2-1	CASSGPEDREQFF	TGTGCCAGCAGCGGCCCGGAGGACCGGGAGCAGTTCTTC
TRBD2	many	TRBV7-2	TRBJ2-1	CASRFRLAGGGEQFF	TGTGCCAGCAGATTCCGACTAGCGGGAGGGGGGGAGCAGTTCTTC
TRBD2	few	TRBV5-1	TRBJ2-1	CASSLVWASGRGAYNEQFF	TGCGCCAGCAGCCTGGTTTGGGCTAGCGGGAGGGGGGCTTACAATGAGCAGTTCTTC
.	few	TRBV20-1	TRBJ2-3	CSARGAVYSTDTQYF	TGCAGTGCTAGAGGGGCGGTCTACAGCACAGATACGCAGTATTTT
TRBD2	many	TRBV5-1	TRBJ2-3	CASSPGTTYTDTQYF	TGCGCCAGCAGCCCGGGGACTACATACACAGATACGCAGTATTTT
.	few	TRBV29-1	TRBJ1-2	CSVQGGVTNYGYTF	TGCAGCGTCCAAGGGGGGGTGACTAACTATGGCTACACCTTC
TRBD2	.	TRBV6-1	TRBJ2-1	CASRGVGGRIGEQFF	TGTGCCAGCAGGGGGGTCGGCGGGAGGATCGGGGAGCAGTTCTTC
TRBD1	many	TRBV28	TRBJ2-7	CASSSILPQDRVGYEQYF	TGTGCCAGCAGTTCCATACTCCCTCAGGACAGGGTTGGCTACGAGCAGTACTTC
.	many	TRBV10-2	TRBJ1-3	CASSDSVGNTIYF	TGCGCCAGCAGTGATTCGGTGGGAAACACCATATATTTT
TRBD1	many	TRBV27	TRBJ1-2	CATRVWDRPSYGYTF	TGTGCCACCCGCGTGTGGGACAGGCCCTCCTATGGCTACACCTTC
TRBD1	many	TRBV10-3	TRBJ2-7	CAIMGQPRYEQYF	TGTGCCATCATGGGACAGCCCCGCTACGAGCAGTACTTC
TRBD1	many	TRBV28	TRBJ2-2	CASSGDRGGWTGELFF	TGTGCCAGCAGTGGGGACAGGGGAGGATGGACCGGGGAGCTGTTTTTT
.	many	TRBV6-5	TRBJ2-7	CASSYAGQSYEQYF	TGTGCCAGCAGTTACGCGGGACAGTCCTACGAGCAGTACTTC
TRBD2	many	TRBV7-2	TRBJ2-7	CASSLGAGGPYEQYF	TGTGCCAGCAGCTTAGGCGCGGGAGGGCCCTACGAGCAGTACTTC